This section outlines one T cell receptor (beta chain) sequence together with its context. Its target is not known. The J segment lost 6 bases and the V segment lost 0 bases, leaving 4 bases of the junction unmatched. CDR1 GTSNPN and CDR2 SVGIG come from the germline V gene (reference sequence). CDR3 length: 13 amino acids. PCR amplification relied on 60 Vbeta primers (plus 13 Jbeta primers). The repertoire was sequenced with immunoSEQ multiplex PCR; TCRdb's copy has only in-frame clones and lacks some. The sample shows 43,000 or so clones, about 60% of them seen only once. These data come from a study of cytomegalovirus exposure and HLA in healthy donors. General study points: Researchers had no immune exposure information except CMV serostatus available.

This TCR was recovered from a human donor in good health. Sequenced sample: PBMCs. The V gene is TRBV30, the J gene TRBJ1-2; 7 positions agree with TRBD1. The CDR3 reads CAWSVQQGNGYTF. CDR3 DNA sequence: TGTGCCTGGAGTGTACAACAGGGGAATGGCTACACCTTC. The variable domain in full, with the rest retrieved from reference TRBV30 and TRBJ1-2, is SQTIHQWPATLVQPVGSPLSLECTVEGTSNPNLYWYRQAAGRGLQLLFYSVGIGQISSEVPQNLSASRPQDRQFILSSKKLLLSDSGFYLCAWSVQQGNGYTFGSGTRLTVV.